This T cell receptor beta chain emerged from a study of shared clonotypes between healthy human individuals (dated by TCRdb to 2018 to 2021). Turning to the overall study: Two women and a few men aged 18 to 49 years were included in the cohort. Each donor's leukapheresis produced roughly between roughly 0.94 and 9.5 billion PBMCs. To estimate repertoire size and how much clonotype sharing occurs between individuals, the study deeply sequenced the blood TCR repertoires of several healthy adults. For each donor, CD4 naive and CD4 memory were each given three plates, CD8 naive was given two plates, and CD8 memory was given one plate. Libraries were prepared and TCR repertoires were sequenced by different laboratories using diverse techniques, in order to increase sequencing depth and limit assay-specific biases.

Paper-wide results and their limitations: The small number of donors limited the genetic and exposure-history diversity represented. Pairwise subsampling indicated that sequencing depth was expected to affect the degree of clonotype sharing among donors. Higher generation probabilities were observed for clonotypes shared by all four sorted-subset donors than for non-shared clonotypes. Sampling was restricted to blood, and TCR repertoires in tissues likely differ from the TCR repertoires found in blood. Estimated clonotype richness was generally larger for naive than for memory subsets. When a handful of donors were compared, the shared fraction of clonotypes was 5% to 6.5% for naive CD4, around 3.5% for naive CD8, 2% to 2.5% for memory CD4, and less than 0.5% for memory CD8. Rarefaction of sorted-subset datasets indicated incomplete sequencing despite the large sequencing depth.

CD8 naive samples were CD45RO-negative cells positively selected for CCR7, giving a CD45RA+CCR7+ population that excluded TemRA cells. Donors were healthy HIV-negative adults with no recently reported acute infections or vaccinations. Only Caucasian adults living in Nashville, Tennessee, USA were represented among the donors. After blood collection by leukapheresis, PBMCs were isolated using Ficoll-Histopaque density gradient centrifugation and then cryopreserved in the vapor phase of liquid nitrogen. Purity and quantity of every magnetically sorted T cell population were checked by analytical flow cytometry. Genomic DNA was isolated from every sorted fraction and measured by UV absorbance on a Nanodrop 2000c. From cysteine to phenylalanine, the CDR3 is 16 amino acids long. The retained sequence is limited to the CDR3, 48 bases, with the frame set at the first base. The trim is 0 bases for V and 0 bases for J, with a gap of 13 bases between the germline ends. As encoded in the germline V gene, CDR1 is SGDLS while CDR2 is YYNGEE.

Worth noting for this clone: What this receptor recognizes is not known. No much larger clonotype is one base removed from it; base qualities were not supplied.

Using the deep immunoSEQ assay, TCR CDR3 regions were amplified from genomic DNA by multiplex PCR. Extracted genomic DNA from each cell subset was spread evenly across all wells of several immunoSEQ 96-well plates, with each plate serving as a replicate. Each replicate PCR for sorted subsets received roughly 0.2 ug genomic DNA, equal to tens of thousands of T cell genomes. The purified libraries were quantified using a Qubit 3.0 fluorometer, sized with a Bioanalyzer 2100, and then quantified again using the KAPA Library Quantification kit. Every immunoSEQ 96-well plate was sequenced on a separate single-read 150-cycle Illumina NextSeq 550 flow cell. The source study handled its data this way. Because the immunoSEQ output included only junctional sequences and no quality scores, the filtering could not be the same as the filtering used for full-length reads. Sequences were annotated with PyIR, a Python wrapper for IgBLAST v1.9, using IMGT germline references to assign V/J genes and CDR3. Reads were removed for weak V/J assignments (E-value above 1e-6), missing CDR3, stop codons, out-of-frame junctions, or ambiguous translated residues. V3J clonotypes were defined as sequences sharing the same inferred V gene, J gene, and CDR3 amino acid sequence. Percentage overlap between repertoires was computed as shared unique clonotypes divided by the size of the smaller repertoire. Richness of each repertoire was evaluated using RTK rarefaction, the Chao1 estimator, and Recon v2.1 estimates of unobserved clonotypes. OLGA was used to compute generation probabilities for all TCRbeta clonotypes that the gDNA method yielded from a handful of donors. In its TCRdb copy, this immuneACCESS table keeps in-frame sequences only and misses some clones. Where compared with another copy, unresolved V genes explain less than half of these, and the others have no known cause. That table is the source of V, J and clone size, and D and trimming were worked out from the DNA. The sample has under 2,000,000 clones on record, about 95% of them singletons. More than 0.95% of the sample is taken by the ten largest.

The V and J genes are TRBV9 and TRBJ2-7, with an unclear D gene assignment. This receptor was identified in a young man in good health. Sequenced material: naive CD8+ T cells sorted from blood. Interpreted using the paper, the cell subset or site label stands for: CD45RA+CCR7+. The DNA reads TGTGCCAGCAGCGTAGGGTCTAGTCTAGTCTCCTACGAGCAGTACTTC. Translated, it gives CASSVGSSLVSYEQYF.